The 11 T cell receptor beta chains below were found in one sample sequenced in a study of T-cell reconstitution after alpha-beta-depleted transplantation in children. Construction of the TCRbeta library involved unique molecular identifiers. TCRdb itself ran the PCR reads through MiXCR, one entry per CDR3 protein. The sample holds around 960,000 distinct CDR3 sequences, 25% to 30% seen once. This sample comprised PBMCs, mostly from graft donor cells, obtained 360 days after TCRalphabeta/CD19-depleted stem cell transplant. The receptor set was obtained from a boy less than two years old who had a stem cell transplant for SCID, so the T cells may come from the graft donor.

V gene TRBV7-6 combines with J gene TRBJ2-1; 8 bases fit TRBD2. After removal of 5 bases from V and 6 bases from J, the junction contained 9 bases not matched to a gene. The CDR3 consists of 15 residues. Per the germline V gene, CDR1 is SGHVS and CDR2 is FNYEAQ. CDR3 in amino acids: CASSRPAGVSNEQFF. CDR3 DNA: TGTGCCAGCAGCCGCCCAGCGGGGGTGTCCAATGAGCAGTTCTTC.

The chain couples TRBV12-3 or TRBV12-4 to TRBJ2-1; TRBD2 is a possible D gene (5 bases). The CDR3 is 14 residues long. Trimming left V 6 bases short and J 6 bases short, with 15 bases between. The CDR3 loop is CASRTLADSNEQFF. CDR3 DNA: TGTGCCAGCAGGACCCTAGCAGATAGCAATGAGCAGTTCTTC.

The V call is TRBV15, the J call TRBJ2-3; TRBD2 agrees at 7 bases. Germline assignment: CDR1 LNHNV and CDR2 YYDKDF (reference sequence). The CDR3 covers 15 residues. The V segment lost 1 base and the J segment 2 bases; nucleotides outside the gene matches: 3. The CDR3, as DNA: TGTGCCACCAGCAGAGTAGGGAGGGACACAGATACGCAGTATTTT. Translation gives CATSRVGRDTDTQYF. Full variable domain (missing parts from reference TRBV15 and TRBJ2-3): DAMVIQNPRYQVTQFGKPVTLSCSQTLNHNVMYWYQQKSSQAPKLLFHYYDKDFNNEADTPDNFQSRRPNTSFCFLDIRSPGLGDTAMYLCATSRVGRDTDTQYFGPGTRLTVL.

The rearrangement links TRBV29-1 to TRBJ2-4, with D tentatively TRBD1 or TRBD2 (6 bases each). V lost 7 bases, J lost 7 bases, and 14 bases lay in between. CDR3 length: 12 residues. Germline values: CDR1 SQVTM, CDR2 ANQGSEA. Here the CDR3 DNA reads TGCAGCGCCGGGGGCGCAAATAACATTCAGTACTTC. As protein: CSAGGANNIQYF.

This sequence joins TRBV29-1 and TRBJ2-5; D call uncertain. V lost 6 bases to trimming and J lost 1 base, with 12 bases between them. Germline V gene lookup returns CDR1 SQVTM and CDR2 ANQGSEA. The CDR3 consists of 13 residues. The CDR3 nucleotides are TGCAGCGTAAATGGACGGGTCCAAGAGACCCAGTACTTC. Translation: CSVNGRVQETQYF. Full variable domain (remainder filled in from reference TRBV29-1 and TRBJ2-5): SAVISQKPSRDICQRGTSLTIQCQVDSQVTMMFWYRQQPGQSLTLIATANQGSEATYESGFVIDKFPISRPNLTFSTLTVSNMSPEDSSIYLCSVNGRVQETQYFGPGTRLLVL.

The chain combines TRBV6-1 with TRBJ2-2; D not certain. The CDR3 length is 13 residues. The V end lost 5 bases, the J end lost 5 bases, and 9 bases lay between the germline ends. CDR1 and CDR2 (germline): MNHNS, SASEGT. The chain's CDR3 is CASSRVETGELFF. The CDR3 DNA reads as TGTGCCAGCAGTCGCGTAGAAACCGGGGAGCTGTTTTTT.

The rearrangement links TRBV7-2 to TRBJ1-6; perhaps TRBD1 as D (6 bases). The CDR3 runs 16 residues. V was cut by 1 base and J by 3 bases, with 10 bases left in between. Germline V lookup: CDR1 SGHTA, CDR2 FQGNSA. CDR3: CASSLGGAFYNSPLHF. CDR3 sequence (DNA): TGTGCCAGCAGCTTAGGGGGGGCGTTCTATAATTCACCCCTCCACTTT.

In DNA, the CDR3 is TGCGCCAGCAGCCAACGATGGGCGGGGATCCAAGAGACCCAGTACTTC. Encoded protein: CASSQRWAGIQETQYF. The chain uses TRBV4-3 and TRBJ2-5; D is possibly TRBD2 (6 bases). Deletions cut 2 bases from V and 1 base from J, with 14 bases between. The germline gives CDR1 LGHNA, CDR2 YSLEER. CDR3 length: 16 residues.

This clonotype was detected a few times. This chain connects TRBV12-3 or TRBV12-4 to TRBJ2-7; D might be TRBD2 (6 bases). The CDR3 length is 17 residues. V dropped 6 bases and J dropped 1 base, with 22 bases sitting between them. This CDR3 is CASRPSLADRRSYEQYF. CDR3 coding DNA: TGTGCCAGCAGACCGAGTTTAGCGGACCGACGATCCTACGAGCAGTACTTC.

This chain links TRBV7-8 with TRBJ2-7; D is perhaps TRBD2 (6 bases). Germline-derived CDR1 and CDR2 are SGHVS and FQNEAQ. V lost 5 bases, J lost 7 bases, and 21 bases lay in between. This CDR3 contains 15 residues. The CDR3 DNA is TGTGCCAGCAGCCAGCGGGCCAGGGAGGTTGTAGAGCAGTACTTC. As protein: CASSQRAREVVEQYF.

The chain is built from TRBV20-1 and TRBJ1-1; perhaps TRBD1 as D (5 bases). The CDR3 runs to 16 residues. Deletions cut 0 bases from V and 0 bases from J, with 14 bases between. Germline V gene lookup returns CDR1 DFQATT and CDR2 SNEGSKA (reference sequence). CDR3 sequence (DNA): TGCAGTGCTAGAGATCCGGGGGGGTATATGAACACTGAAGCTTTCTTT. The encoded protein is CSARDPGGYMNTEAFF.